These 2 T cell receptor beta chains were all obtained from the same sample, sequenced in a study of CD4 T cells in relation to SARS-CoV-2 and coronaviruses. Sequencing used immunoSEQ multiplex PCR; TCRdb keeps in-frame clones, though not all of them. The table records roughly 20,000 clones, 60% to 80% of them present only once. The unexposed donors gave CD4+ T cells in about 2010-2019, prior to COVID-19. After roughly 9 days of culture, CD4+ T cells were isolated. No antigen is known for these receptors. What was sequenced was CD4+ T cells from PBMCs, cultured in vitro. Receptors were obtained from a human donor in good health.

The chain uses TRBV4-2 and TRBJ1-1, with 8 positions matching TRBD1. There are 14 residues in the CDR3. CDR1 is LGHNA, CDR2 YNFKEQ, per germline. V lost 4 bases and J lost 4; bases outside the gene matches: 5. The CDR3 DNA is TGTGCCAGCAGCCCCGACAGGGGATTCACTGAAGCTTTCTTT. Protein product: CASSPDRGFTEAFF.

The chain recombines TRBV7-2 with TRBJ1-1; 7 nucleotides align to TRBD1. The CDR3 runs to 15 residues. J was trimmed by 0 bases and V by 4 bases; bases with no gene match: 5. CDR1 and CDR2 (germline): SGHTA, FQGNSA. The CDR3 region is CASSSRDRLNTEAFF. CDR3 nucleotide sequence: TGTGCCAGCAGCTCCCGGGACAGACTGAACACTGAAGCTTTCTTT.